The rows below give T cell receptor beta chains drawn from one sample of a study of T cell clonotyping in hematopoietic cell transplantation. Clones were sequenced by immunoSEQ multiplex PCR, and TCRdb holds only the in-frame ones, with some missing. The sample lists about 4,000 clones, around 80% occurring once. The input for sequencing was peripheral blood mononuclear cells, taken at the time of graft-versus-host disease after allogeneic stem cell transplant. These receptors were obtained from a female patient in her 50s who had an allogeneic stem cell transplant from an unrelated donor, so the T cells may come from the graft donor. Some clones in this sample may be carry-over from other donors' samples. Both conserved end residues are part of each CDR3. D genes are given only for firm matches. Only part of the rows carry a size: once, few, many, or a class if the clone is expanded.

-,TRBV7-8,TRBJ2-2,-,18,CASSRGSSGIQGPGELFF,TGTGCCAGCAGCCGGGGAAGCTCAGGGATCCAGGGGCCCGGGGAGCTGTTTTTT
-,TRBV7-3,TRBJ1-4,-,13,CASSRDSGEKLFF,TGTGCCAGCAGCCGTGATTCCGGTGAAAAACTGTTTTTT
-,TRBV25-1,TRBJ2-5,-,12,CASSVYGETQYF,TGTGCCAGCAGTGTGTACGGAGAGACCCAGTACTTC
TRBD2,TRBV7-6,TRBJ2-5,-,14,CASSLGLVRETQYF,TGTGCCAGCAGCCTGGGACTAGTGAGAGAGACCCAGTACTTC
-,TRBV7-2,TRBJ2-3,-,14,CASSRTGRTDTQYF,TGTGCCAGCAGTCGGACTGGCCGCACAGATACGCAGTATTTT
TRBD2,TRBV5-1,TRBJ2-7,-,15,CASSLGGTTSYEQYF,TGCGCCAGCAGCTTGGGGGGGACTACCTCCTACGAGCAGTACTTC
-,TRBV19,TRBJ1-6,-,14,CASSIGGNNSPLHF,TGTGCCAGTAGTATAGGAGGGAATAATTCACCCCTCCACTTT
-,TRBV12-5,TRBJ1-1,once,15,CASGAPRPTNTEAFF,TGTGCTAGTGGAGCCCCTCGTCCTACCAACACTGAAGCTTTCTTT
-,TRBV10-3,TRBJ2-1,few,17,CAISEFPGGQTSDEQFF,TGTGCCATCAGTGAGTTTCCAGGGGGGCAGACTAGCGATGAGCAGTTCTTC
-,TRBV30,TRBJ2-2,-,15,CAWRVWGNPTGELFF,TGTGCCTGGAGGGTCTGGGGGAATCCCACCGGGGAGCTGTTTTTT
TRBD1,TRBV18,TRBJ1-3,-,16,CASSPFGQGAGNTIYF,TGTGCCAGCTCACCATTCGGACAGGGGGCAGGAAACACCATATATTTT
-,TRBV2,TRBJ2-1,-,11,CASKDYNEQFF,TGTGCCAGCAAAGACTACAATGAGCAGTTCTTC
TRBD1,TRBV7-3,TRBJ1-2,-,13,CASSWTGGEGYTF,TGTGCCAGCAGCTGGACAGGGGGCGAGGGCTACACCTTC
-,TRBV5-4,TRBJ1-2,-,14,CASSSKGENYGYTF,TGTGCCAGCAGCTCGAAAGGGGAGAACTATGGCTACACCTTC
-,TRBV29-1,TRBJ1-3,-,13,CSVVGPSGNTIYF,TGCAGCGTCGTCGGCCCCTCTGGAAACACCATATATTTT
TRBD2,TRBV7-3,TRBJ2-1,large,16,CASSSLTSGVGNEQFF,TGTGCCAGCAGCTCACTGACTAGCGGGGTAGGAAATGAGCAGTTCTTC
TRBD1,TRBV7-2,TRBJ1-5,-,16,CASSLAGQSLNQPQHF,TGTGCCAGCAGCTTAGCGGGACAGTCACTCAATCAGCCCCAGCATTTT
-,TRBV10-3,TRBJ2-1,-,12,CAISGTQNEQFF,TGTGCCATCAGCGGGACCCAAAATGAGCAGTTCTTC
TRBD1,TRBV11-2,TRBJ1-5,once,16,CASSLGDRGLGQPQHF,TGTGCCAGCAGCTTAGGGGACAGGGGTTTGGGGCAGCCCCAGCATTTT
TRBD2,TRBV19,TRBJ2-5,few,15,CASSLTSGGFETQYF,TGTGCCAGTAGCCTGACTAGCGGGGGGTTCGAGACCCAGTACTTC
TRBD1,TRBV10-3,TRBJ1-5,-,14,CAISGGTGDQPQHF,TGTGCCATCAGTGGTGGGACAGGGGATCAGCCCCAGCATTTT
TRBD1,TRBV11-2,TRBJ1-6,-,15,CASSLGTGGISPLHF,TGTGCCAGCAGCTTAGGTACAGGGGGCATCTCACCCCTCCACTTT
-,TRBV10-1,TRBJ1-3,-,14,CASSELGYGNTIYF,TGCGCCAGCAGTGAGTTGGGCTACGGAAACACCATATATTTT
-,TRBV5-1,TRBJ1-4,few,13,CASSLGPNEKLFF,TGCGCCAGCAGCTTGGGGCCCAATGAAAAACTGTTTTTT
-,TRBV5-1,TRBJ1-5,-,13,CASSLTGVQPQHF,TGCGCCAGCAGCTTGACTGGGGTTCAGCCCCAGCATTTT
-,TRBV9,TRBJ2-5,-,15,CASTRDGRGQETQYF,TGTGCCAGCACACGAGACGGCAGGGGTCAAGAGACCCAGTACTTC
-,TRBV28,TRBJ1-2,-,15,CASSSTQQGDYGYTF,TGTGCCAGCAGTTCAACTCAACAGGGAGACTATGGCTACACCTTC